The 9 T cell receptor beta chains presented below share a single source sample, sequenced in a study of blood T cell repertoires in COVID-19. Data came from immunoSEQ multiplex PCR; TCRdb stores just in-frame clones and leaves some out. This sample has 200,000 to 300,000 clones; approximately 80% occur once, and the top ten carry under 5%. The sequenced sample was peripheral blood. The receptors derive from a man aged 55-75 years with acute or convalescent COVID-19.

The J gene is TRBJ2-5, the V gene TRBV7-9; 7 positions match TRBD2. The J segment lost 2 bases and the V segment lost 3 bases, leaving 3 bases of the junction unmatched. The germline CDR1 and CDR2 sequences are SEHNR and FQNEAQ (reference sequence). This CDR3 contains 14 residues. The DNA of the CDR3 is TGTGCCAGCAGCTTCGGGACTATACAAGAGACCCAGTACTTC. It codes for CASSFGTIQETQYF.

This CDR3 reads CASSSPGYNSPLHF. CDR3 bases: TGTGCCAGCAGTTCCCCGGGCTATAATTCACCCCTCCACTTT. The chain couples TRBV27 to TRBJ1-6; D gene uncertain. Germline lookup yields CDR1 MNHEY and CDR2 SMNVEV (reference sequence). The CDR3 is made up of 14 amino acids. Between the trimmed V and J ends, which lost 4 bases and 3 bases, there was a span of 7 bases.

As DNA, the CDR3 is TGTGCTAGTGGCCGGCCCCAACCCGGGACAGTTGAAGCTTTCTTT. This translates into CASGRPQPGTVEAFF. The gene calls are TRBV12-5 and TRBJ1-1; 7 bases are shared with TRBD1. Germline loops: CDR1 LGHNT, CDR2 FRNRAP. Trimming took 6 bases from V and 7 from J; bases not matched to a gene: 14. The CDR3 has 15 residues.

This rearrangement joins TRBV9 to TRBJ2-5, with TRBD1 matching over 7 bases. CDR1 and CDR2 (germline): SGDLS, YYNGEE. Germline trimming cut 3 bases from V and 2 bases from J; bases unmatched to any gene: 7. The CDR3 is 15 residues long. This CDR3 reads CASSGTGARQETQYF. The CDR3 bases are TGTGCCAGCAGCGGCACAGGGGCACGACAAGAGACCCAGTACTTC.

V is TRBV5-6 and J is TRBJ2-2, with 9 bases identical to TRBD2. With 4 bases clipped from V and 8 bases from J, the junction kept 6 bases outside the gene matches. The germline V gene encodes CDR1 SGHDT and CDR2 YYEEEE. CDR3 length: 14 amino acids. The CDR3 reads CASSAGLASGELFF. CDR3 in DNA: TGTGCCAGCAGCGCCGGACTAGCGTCTGGGGAGCTGTTTTTT.

This clone has just one count. The rearrangement joins TRBV13 to TRBJ2-7; D is ambiguous. The germline CDR1 and CDR2 sequences are PRHDT and FYEKMQ (reference sequence). V lost 0 bases and J 3 bases, leaving 3 bases between the germline ends. The CDR3 contains 12 residues. The CDR3 region is CASSLGGYEQYF. The CDR3 DNA reads TGTGCCAGCAGCTTAGGCGGCTACGAGCAGTACTTC.

The rearrangement links TRBV7-9 to TRBJ1-2; TRBD1 agrees at 7 bases. CDR1 and CDR2 from the germline V gene are SEHNR and FQNEAQ (reference sequence). The CDR3 is 13 residues long. With 5 bases clipped from V and 3 bases from J, the junction kept 3 bases outside the gene matches. DNA of the CDR3: TGTGCCAGCAGCCCTACAGGGGACTATGGCTACACCTTC. Translating it yields CASSPTGDYGYTF.

V usage is TRBV4-3 and J usage is TRBJ2-7; perhaps TRBD1 as D (5 bases). Germline loops: CDR1 LGHNA, CDR2 YSLEER. Trimming removed 1 base at V and 1 base at J, with 11 bases between. CDR3 length equals 15 residues. CDR3 residues: CASSQVRGQSYEQYF. The CDR3, as DNA: TGCGCCAGCAGCCAAGTTAGGGGCCAGTCCTACGAGCAGTACTTC.

The DNA of the CDR3 is TGTGCCAGCAAACAGGGGGGTCATCAGCCCCAGCATTTT. This sequence encodes CASKQGGHQPQHF. V usage is TRBV2 and J usage is TRBJ1-5, with 8 bases fitting TRBD1. Unmatched junction bases numbered 4, after V lost 7 bases and J lost 5 bases. Germline V gene sequence: CDR1 SNHLY, CDR2 FYNNEI. The CDR3 is made up of 13 amino acids.